This T cell receptor beta chain was retrieved from a study of molecular identifiers for immune sequencing clone quantification. About the research overall: With replicates, the RNA of 20,000 or 100,000 naive CD8 cells was split five ways and four were sequenced. Findings of the study overall: Should identical TCR molecules share a barcode, the sizes of highly expanded clones could be underestimated.

Naive CD8 library inputs spanned about 19,000 to 1,000,000 sorted cells and 10%, 30% or 50% RNA. Sorting captured naive CD8 T cells as CD8+CD4-CCR7+CD45RA+. The V end lost 8 bases, the J end lost 3 bases, and 11 bases lay between the germline ends. This CDR3 is 13 amino acids long. The germline CDR1 and CDR2 sequences are MNHEY and SVGAGI. This clonotype showed up many times. Antigen: not known. TCRdb reprocessed the PCR reads with MiXCR, giving one entry per CDR3 protein. The repertoire holds about 640,000 distinct CDR3 sequences, with 15% to 20% as singletons. Sequenced material: naive CD8+ T cells from blood, with Jurkat cell RNA spiked in. Subset of the sample: FACS-sorted CD8+CD4-CCR7+CD45RA+ naive T cells. This TCR came from a human donor in good health. Some libraries in this study had Jurkat cell RNA spiked in. The chain uses TRBV6-5 and TRBJ1-5; D is possibly TRBD1 (6 bases). CDR3: CASGTTFNQPQHF. The CDR3 DNA sequence: TGTGCCAGCGGGACAACCTTCAATCAGCCCCAGCATTTT.